These 26 T cell receptor beta chains were sequenced from one sample in a study of cytomegalovirus exposure and HLA in healthy donors. TCRdb's copy holds only in-frame clones and misses some; the assay was immunoSEQ multiplex PCR. The sample consists of fewer than 150,000 clones, around four fifths of them appearing once. Sequencing was performed on PBMCs. These receptor sequences come from a young man in good health and CMV-seropositive.

The chain joins TRBV5-1 to TRBJ2-7, with 8 nucleotides matching TRBD1. Germline V gene sequence: CDR1 SGHRS, CDR2 YFSETQ. The CDR3 contains 12 residues. J was trimmed by 4 bases and V by 4 bases; bases with no gene match: 1. This chain's CDR3 is CASSRQGYEQYF. The CDR3 DNA sequence: TGCGCCAGCAGCCGACAGGGGTACGAGCAGTACTTC.

The rearrangement joins TRBV7-9 to TRBJ1-2, with 11 nucleotides matching TRBD1. The germline V gene has CDR1 SEHNR and CDR2 FQNEAQ (reference sequence). The V and J ends lost 0 bases and 5 bases, in that order; junction bases with no gene match: 2. This CDR3 is 15 amino acids long. The CDR3 DNA sequence: TGTGCCAGCAGCTTAGCGGGGACAGGGGGATATGGCTACACCTTC. Translating it yields CASSLAGTGGYGYTF.

The rearrangement joins TRBV19 to TRBJ2-7; TRBD1 agrees at 7 bases. With 9 bases clipped from V and 2 bases from J, the junction kept 7 bases outside the gene matches. The length of the CDR3 is 13 residues. From germline, CDR1 is LNHDA and CDR2 SQIVND (reference sequence). CDR3 loop: CARDRVFAYEQYF. In nucleotides, the CDR3 is TGTGCCAGAGACAGGGTATTTGCCTACGAGCAGTACTTC.

CDR3 region: CASSLGAGYEQFF. The CDR3 coding sequence is TGTGCCAGCAGCTTGGGGGCGGGGTATGAGCAGTTCTTC. The chain uses TRBV5-6 and TRBJ2-1; TRBD2 might be the D (6 bases). The CDR3 is made up of 13 amino acids. Germline V gene sequence: CDR1 SGHDT, CDR2 YYEEEE. V shed 0 bases and J shed 8 bases, with 9 bases lying between them. The full variable domain, rest sourced from reference TRBV5-6 and TRBJ2-1, is DAGVTQSPTHLIKTRGQQVTLRCSPKSGHDTVSWYQQALGQGPQFIFQYYEEEERQRGNFPDRFSGHQFPNYSSELNVNALLLGDSALYLCASSLGAGYEQFFGPGTRLTVL.

The rearrangement uses TRBV2 and TRBJ1-5; D may be TRBD1 (5 bases). CDR3 length: 14 residues. The germline V gene encodes CDR1 SNHLY and CDR2 FYNNEI. V was shortened by 7 bases and J by 1 base, with 11 bases between the two germline ends. The DNA of the CDR3 is TGTGCCAGCACTAGGGAGGGGAGCAATCAGCCCCAGCATTTT. It codes for CASTREGSNQPQHF.

The chain recombines TRBV29-1 with TRBJ2-5; weak D call: TRBD2 (6 bases). CDR3 length: 12 residues. Germline-derived CDR1 and CDR2 are SQVTM and ANQGSEA. V was cut by 4 bases and J by 4 bases, with 10 bases left in between. The CDR3 DNA follows: TGCAGCGTTGGGCCGGAGGGAGAGACCCAGTACTTC. Amino acids: CSVGPEGETQYF.

This chain uses TRBV6-4 with TRBJ2-1, with D tentatively TRBD2 (6 bases). Deletions cut 3 bases from V and 15 bases from J, with 18 bases between. CDR3 length: 13 amino acids. Germline assignment: CDR1 MRHNA and CDR2 SNTAGT. CDR3 loop: CASSEYIEGRRFF. In DNA form, the CDR3 reads TGTGCCAGCAGTGAGTATATTGAGGGGAGGCGGTTCTTC.

The chain recombines TRBV2 with TRBJ1-5; D not certain. CDR3 size: 15 residues. Trimming stripped 6 bases from V and 0 bases from J, with 12 bases between. Germline V gene lookup returns CDR1 SNHLY and CDR2 FYNNEI. The CDR3 DNA is TGTGCCAGCAGCGCTTTTCGGGGTAGCAATCAGCCCCAGCATTTT. This sequence encodes CASSAFRGSNQPQHF.

This chain connects TRBV5-4 to TRBJ2-5; 9 bases align to TRBD1. Germline V CDR1 and CDR2: SGHNT, YYREEE (reference sequence). V lost 3 bases to trimming and J lost 4 bases; unmatched junction nucleotides: 13. The CDR3 is 17 amino acids. CDR3 in DNA: TGTGCCAGCAGCTCACAGGGGGCTCGCTTGGTTGGAGAGACCCAGTACTTC. As protein: CASSSQGARLVGETQYF.

The chain joins TRBV5-1 to TRBJ2-7; a possible D gene is TRBD1 (5 bases). This CDR3 contains 15 residues. CDR1 is SGHRS, CDR2 YFSETQ, per germline. Deletions cut 0 bases from V and 3 bases from J, with 13 bases between. CDR3 loop: CASSLASGNIYEQYF. CDR3 in DNA: TGCGCCAGCAGCTTGGCCTCAGGGAATATCTACGAGCAGTACTTC. The entire variable domain, with the rest obtained from reference TRBV5-1 and TRBJ2-7, is as follows: KAGVTQTPRYLIKTRGQQVTLSCSPISGHRSVSWYQQTPGQGLQFLFEYFSETQRNKGNFPGRFSGRQFSNSRSEMNVSTLELGDSALYLCASSLASGNIYEQYFGPGTRLTVT.

V gene TRBV10-3 combines with J gene TRBJ1-2; 9 bases are shared with TRBD1. J gave up 3 bases and V 11 bases, and 4 bases lay outside the gene matches. Germline V gene lookup returns CDR1 ENHRY and CDR2 SYGVKD. This CDR3 spans 12 amino acids. CDR3 amino acids: CAATGGDYGYTF. The CDR3 DNA reads as TGTGCCGCAACAGGGGGCGACTATGGCTACACCTTC.

The chain combines TRBV5-4 with TRBJ2-1; the match to TRBD2 covers 12 bases. J gave up 8 bases and V 5 bases, and 11 bases lay outside the gene matches. The CDR3 runs to 16 residues. Looked up from germline, CDR1 is SGHNT and CDR2 is YYREEE (reference sequence). CDR3 region: CASSRSTSGSIYEQFF. Written as DNA, the CDR3 is TGTGCCAGCAGTCGGTCGACTAGCGGGAGCATCTATGAGCAGTTCTTC.

This chain uses TRBV7-9 with TRBJ1-2; D perhaps matches TRBD1 (5 bases). CDR1 SEHNR and CDR2 FQNEAQ come from the germline V gene (reference sequence). With 6 bases removed from V and 8 bases from J, the gap between germline ends came to 16 bases. This CDR3 comprises 13 residues. The CDR3 region is CASRHSAGYGYTF. In DNA, the CDR3 is TGTGCCAGCAGGCACAGCGCAGGGTACGGCTACACCTTC.

V usage is TRBV6-1 and J usage is TRBJ1-5; D is possibly TRBD1 (6 bases). The CDR3 contains 16 residues. The germline V gene encodes CDR1 MNHNS and CDR2 SASEGT. V was shortened by 3 bases and J by 4 bases, with 16 bases between the two germline ends. DNA of the CDR3: TGTGCCAGCAGTGACCGCGGGGGGGCAAGGAATCAGCCCCAGCATTTT. Its translation is CASSDRGGARNQPQHF.

The rearrangement links TRBV5-4 to TRBJ2-1; D might be TRBD2 (5 bases). The V end was cut by 1 base, the J end by 0 bases, with 8 bases between. Germline V gene data show CDR1 as SGHNT and CDR2 as YYREEE (reference sequence). The CDR3 consists of 15 residues. This chain's CDR3 is CASSLTSRSYNEQFF. The CDR3 DNA sequence: TGTGCCAGCAGCTTGACTAGTCGCTCCTACAATGAGCAGTTCTTC.

The genes are TRBV15 and TRBJ2-3, with D maybe TRBD2 (5 bases). The V and J ends lost 0 bases and 4 bases respectively, with 14 bases between them. This CDR3 has 16 residues. The germline V gene encodes CDR1 LNHNV and CDR2 YYDKDF (reference sequence). The CDR3 DNA follows: TGTGCCACCAGCAGAGAGGTCGACGAGGGCGCAGATACGCAGTATTTT. This codes for CATSREVDEGADTQYF.

This chain uses TRBV10-2 with TRBJ2-7; TRBD1 aligns across 7 bases. The V and J ends lost 8 bases and 3 bases, in that order; junction bases with no gene match: 10. From germline, CDR1 is WSHSY and CDR2 SAAADI. The length of the CDR3 is 14 residues. The DNA for the CDR3 is TGCGCCAGCGGAAGGGCAGGGGGTTACTACGAGCAGTACTTC. Its protein product is CASGRAGGYYEQYF.

This chain connects TRBV9 to TRBJ2-1; 8 bases line up with TRBD2. V dropped 0 bases and J dropped 4; count of bases not matched to a gene: 9. The germline CDR1 and CDR2 sequences are SGDLS and YYNGEE. The CDR3 consists of 17 residues. CDR3 sequence reads: CASSVVGSGISYNEQFF. In nucleotides, the CDR3 is TGTGCCAGCAGCGTAGTCGGTAGCGGGATCTCGTACAATGAGCAGTTCTTC.

The chain recombines TRBV6-5 with TRBJ2-3; 7 positions agree with TRBD2. Germline CDR1 reads MNHEY; CDR2 reads SVGAGI. The V gene end was trimmed by 6 bases and the J gene end by 1 base; junction bases not matched to a gene: 7. This CDR3 has 15 residues. The CDR3 sequence: CASSPLAYRTDTQYF. CDR3 nucleotide sequence: TGTGCCAGCAGCCCACTAGCGTATCGCACAGATACGCAGTATTTT.

The rearrangement joins TRBV2 to TRBJ1-6, with no clear D. The V gene lost 8 bases and the J gene lost 7 bases, with 18 bases spanning the gap. In germline, CDR1 is SNHLY, CDR2 FYNNEI. This CDR3 comprises 15 residues. DNA for the CDR3: TGTGCCAGCCCGGCAGTCGCGTCTAGGAATTCACCCCTCCACTTT. It yields the protein CASPAVASRNSPLHF.

The chain carries TRBV9 and TRBJ2-3; D is unresolved. This CDR3 is built from 15 residues. Trimming cost V 0 bases and J 1 base, with 9 bases left between them. Looked up from germline, CDR1 is SGDLS and CDR2 is YYNGEE. The CDR3 loop reads CASSVDLDGTDTQYF. The DNA for the CDR3 is TGTGCCAGCAGCGTAGACCTAGACGGCACAGATACGCAGTATTTT. The full variable domain, completed using reference TRBV9 and TRBJ2-3, is DSGVTQTPKHLITATGQRVTLRCSPRSGDLSVYWYQQSLDQGLQFLIQYYNGEERAKGNILERFSAQQFPDLHSELNLSSLELGDSALYFCASSVDLDGTDTQYFGPGTRLTVL.

The chain recombines TRBV7-9 with TRBJ1-6, with D possibly matching TRBD1 (5 bases). CDR3 size: 14 residues. Germline V gives CDR1 SEHNR, CDR2 FQNEAQ (reference sequence). The ends were cut back, 3 bases at V and 6 bases at J, with 9 bases in the middle. The CDR3 is CASSLEGLNSPLHF. The CDR3 coding sequence is TGTGCCAGCAGCTTGGAGGGGCTTAATTCACCCCTCCACTTT.

This rearrangement joins TRBV4-1 to TRBJ2-3; weak D call: TRBD2 (6 bases). Germline V lookup: CDR1 MGHRA, CDR2 YSYEKL. The CDR3 contains 16 residues. V lost 3 bases and J 6 bases, leaving 19 bases between the germline ends. The CDR3 sequence is CASSQSPSGSRDTQYF. Written as DNA, the CDR3 is TGCGCCAGCAGCCAGAGCCCGTCCGGGAGCCGTGATACGCAGTATTTT.

The rearrangement links TRBV13 to TRBJ1-1; D is uncertain. In germline, CDR1 is PRHDT, CDR2 FYEKMQ (reference sequence). The germline V and J ends were trimmed by 0 bases and 1 base, with 3 bases remaining between them. The CDR3 runs to 13 residues. CDR3 sequence (DNA): TGTGCCAGCAGCTTAGGACAGAACACTGAAGCTTTCTTT. This encodes CASSLGQNTEAFF.

The chain carries TRBV7-9 and TRBJ2-2, with 9 nucleotides matching TRBD1. The CDR3 contains 19 residues. CDR1 and CDR2 from the germline V gene are SEHNR and FQNEAQ (reference sequence). V was clipped by 5 bases and J by 4 bases; unmatched bases: 17. CDR3 sequence (DNA): TGTGCCAGCAGCAGGAGGGACAGGGCGAAGGGGAGTGGCACCGGGGAGCTGTTTTTT. It is translated as CASSRRDRAKGSGTGELFF.

This clone was found a few times. The CDR3 sequence: CASTPTGSYGYTF. CDR3 DNA: TGTGCCAGCACCCCGACAGGCTCCTATGGCTACACCTTC. The chain recombines TRBV27 with TRBJ1-2; tentative D call: TRBD1 (6 bases). The CDR3 contains 13 residues. Looked up from germline, CDR1 is MNHEY and CDR2 is SMNVEV (reference sequence). Trimming shortened V by 7 bases and J by 4 bases, and 13 bases separated the two germline ends.